The 18 T cell receptor beta chains listed next were all sequenced from one sample in a study of T cells after yellow fever vaccination (dated by TCRdb to the late 2010s). The protocol used for the library was 5' RACE. Sequencing took place on an Illumina HiSeq 2500. TCRdb redid the processing of the public reads, applying fastp at Q25 and MiXCR, and retained in-frame beta chains. When rows share a CDR3 protein, they turn into one entry using the most common DNA and genes. This sample comprises under 700,000 distinct CDR3 sequences, about 15% of them detected only once. Jointly, the top ten make up 15% to 20% of the sample. The sample's treatment or condition label is to be understood as: live attenuated yellow fever vaccine strain. The specimen comprised PBMCs, sampled 5 to 6 days after the first yellow fever vaccination. Source of these receptors: a man between 18 and 29 years old who received the YFV17D yellow fever vaccine.

This chain joins TRBV28 and TRBJ2-2; 7 bases are shared with TRBD2. The CDR3 has 14 residues. Germline V gene data show CDR1 as MDHEN and CDR2 as SYDVKM. V shed 7 bases, J shed 2 bases, and the junction held 4 bases outside the gene matches. The CDR3 here is CASIWGGNTGELFF. CDR3 nucleotide sequence: TGTGCCAGCATCTGGGGGGGAAACACCGGGGAGCTGTTTTTT.

This clonotype was observed a few times. V and J are TRBV29-1 and TRBJ1-2; D might be TRBD1 (5 bases). V dropped 3 bases and J dropped 2 bases, with 7 bases sitting between them. CDR3 size: 12 residues. CDR1 is SQVTM, CDR2 ANQGSEA, per germline. CDR3 amino acids: CSVDGGNYGYTF. The CDR3 nucleotides read TGCAGCGTTGATGGGGGGAACTATGGCTACACCTTC.

This clonotype was counted only a few times. V is TRBV10-3 and J is TRBJ2-5; 13 nucleotides agree with TRBD2. Trimming took 4 bases from V and 2 from J; bases not matched to a gene: 1. CDR1 ENHRY and CDR2 SYGVKD come from the germline V gene. CDR3 length: 15 amino acids. CDR3 in amino acids: CAISGGLAGQETQYF. As DNA, the CDR3 is TGTGCCATCAGTGGGGGACTAGCGGGGCAAGAGACCCAGTACTTC.

This clonotype was observed a few times. V usage is TRBV25-1 and J usage is TRBJ2-7, with TRBD2 as a possible D gene (5 bases). The length of the CDR3 is 11 residues. V gave up 7 bases and J gave up 6 bases, with 10 bases separating them. Germline values: CDR1 MGHDK, CDR2 SYGVNS. CDR3 protein: CASKRQCEQYF. As DNA, the CDR3 is TGTGCCAGCAAGCGGCAGTGCGAGCAGTACTTC.

This chain uses TRBV5-6 with TRBJ1-6, with D possibly TRBD1 on 5 matching bases. CDR3 length: 14 amino acids. The V and J ends lost 4 bases and 7 bases respectively, with 12 bases between them. Germline CDR1 reads SGHDT; CDR2 reads YYEEEE. The CDR3 here is CASSLGHQNSPLHF. The CDR3 DNA is TGTGCCAGCAGCCTTGGACACCAGAATTCACCCCTCCACTTT.

The chain links TRBV5-6 to TRBJ2-1, with D perhaps matching TRBD1 (5 bases). V shed 3 bases and J shed 8 bases, with 12 bases lying between them. The germline V gene has CDR1 SGHDT and CDR2 YYEEEE. This CDR3 is built from 13 residues. CDR3: CASSSQGRDEQFF. The CDR3 coding sequence is TGTGCCAGCAGCTCCCAGGGTAGAGATGAGCAGTTCTTC.

This chain joins TRBV6-2 or TRBV6-3 and TRBJ2-3; D is possibly TRBD2 (5 bases). Trimming shortened V by 6 bases and J by 5 bases, and 24 bases separated the two germline ends. Germline values: CDR1 MNHEY, CDR2 SVGEGT. This CDR3 has 17 residues. The CDR3 DNA reads TGTGCCAGCAGGGGTGTCAGCGAACTAGTGGGGAGAGATACGCAGTATTTT. It specifies CASRGVSELVGRDTQYF.

This clonotype was seen only a few times. The chain has TRBV21-1 and TRBJ2-3; no check of the table's D call, TRBD2, against the DNA was made. TRBV21-1 is annotated as a pseudogene. The CDR3 is made up of 17 amino acids. CDR3 residues: CASSKDMAGWVTDTQYF. CDR3 in DNA: TGTGCCAGCAGCAAAGATATGGCGGGCTGGGTAACAGATACGCAGTATTTT.

This clonotype was seen a few times. The V call is TRBV3-1, the J call TRBJ1-2; D may be TRBD1 (6 bases). Trimming left V 1 base short and J 5 bases short, with 8 bases between. Germline lookup yields CDR1 LGHDT and CDR2 YNNKEL (reference sequence). The CDR3 runs to 13 residues. As DNA, the CDR3 is TGTGCCAGCAGCCAAGGGGGGACATATGGCTACACCTTC. It translates to CASSQGGTYGYTF.

This clonotype was detected a few times. J is TRBJ1-4 and V is TRBV5-1; no reliable D call. Germline CDR1 and CDR2: SGHRS and YFSETQ. This CDR3 comprises 15 residues. The V end was cut by 0 bases, the J end by 6 bases, with 12 bases between. CDR3 coding DNA: TGCGCCAGCAGCTTGGGGGCAGGATCGGATGAAAAACTGTTTTTT. Translating gives CASSLGAGSDEKLFF. Based on the CDR3 plus reference TRBV5-1 and TRBJ1-4, the full variable domain is KAGVTQTPRYLIKTRGQQVTLSCSPISGHRSVSWYQQTPGQGLQFLFEYFSETQRNKGNFPGRFSGRQFSNSRSEMNVSTLELGDSALYLCASSLGAGSDEKLFFGSGTQLSVL.

This clonotype showed up just a few times. The chain is built from TRBV4-1 and TRBJ2-3; D is possibly TRBD1 or TRBD2 (6 bases each). Per germline, CDR1 MGHRA and CDR2 YSYEKL. Trimming pared 0 bases from V and 1 base from J, leaving 14 bases between. The CDR3 runs 17 residues. The CDR3 is CASSQDSGGGRTDTQYF. CDR3 DNA sequence: TGCGCCAGCAGCCAAGATAGCGGAGGGGGTCGCACAGATACGCAGTATTTT.

This clonotype came up a few times. The chain couples TRBV6-5 to TRBJ1-6; D not certain. V was pared by 4 bases and J by 5 bases, with 9 bases between. The germline V gene encodes CDR1 MNHEY and CDR2 SVGAGI. The CDR3 length is 14 residues. The CDR3 DNA follows: TGTGCCAGCAGTTTTCAACTACATAATTCACCCCTCCACTTT. Encoded protein: CASSFQLHNSPLHF.

This clonotype turned up a few times. V usage is TRBV15 and J usage is TRBJ1-5; no clear D. V lost 2 bases and J 0 bases, leaving 11 bases between the germline ends. This CDR3 is 16 amino acids long. The germline V gene has CDR1 LNHNV and CDR2 YYDKDF (reference sequence). CDR3 amino acids: CATSRPEWGSNQPQHF. In nucleotides, the CDR3 is TGTGCCACCAGCAGACCGGAGTGGGGTAGCAATCAGCCCCAGCATTTT. Drawing the rest from reference TRBV15 and TRBJ1-5, the complete variable domain is DAMVIQNPRYQVTQFGKPVTLSCSQTLNHNVMYWYQQKSSQAPKLLFHYYDKDFNNEADTPDNFQSRRPNTSFCFLDIRSPGLGDTAMYLCATSRPEWGSNQPQHFGDGTRLSIL.

This clonotype was seen ten or more times. This chain uses TRBV6-1 with TRBJ2-3; 8 bases fit TRBD1. This CDR3 spans 13 amino acids. Trimming at V came to 11 bases and at J to 3 bases, leaving 7 bases not matched to a gene. Per the germline V gene, CDR1 is MNHNS and CDR2 is SASEGT. The DNA of the CDR3 is TGTGCCTCCAGGGGGCAGGGAACAGATACGCAGTATTTT. Translated, it gives CASRGQGTDTQYF.

This clonotype appeared many times. The J gene is TRBJ2-3, the V gene TRBV15; 7 bases are a match to TRBD1. V gave up 3 bases and J gave up 3 bases; unmatched junction bases: 0. The CDR3 contains 13 residues. Per the germline V gene, CDR1 is LNHNV and CDR2 is YYDKDF (reference sequence). The CDR3 is CATSRGQTDTQYF. CDR3 DNA sequence: TGTGCCACCAGCAGGGGACAGACAGATACGCAGTATTTT.

The genes are TRBV7-9 and TRBJ2-2; 7 bases match TRBD1. The CDR3 sequence is 16 residues long. Germline trimming cut 5 bases from V and 3 bases from J; bases unmatched to any gene: 9. Germline CDR1 SEHNR, CDR2 FQNEAQ (reference sequence). The CDR3: CASSPWTGGDTGELFF. DNA for the CDR3: TGTGCCAGCAGCCCCTGGACAGGTGGGGACACCGGGGAGCTGTTTTTT.

The gene calls are TRBV6-1 and TRBJ1-6; 10 nucleotides align to TRBD1. Germline V lookup: CDR1 MNHNS, CDR2 SASEGT. This CDR3 is 16 amino acids long. Unmatched junction bases numbered 3, after V lost 6 bases and J lost 1 base. The CDR3 is CASRRTGGSYNSPLHF. The DNA of the CDR3 is TGTGCCAGCAGACGGACAGGGGGATCCTATAATTCACCCCTCCACTTT.

V usage is TRBV5-1 and J usage is TRBJ1-5, with D uncertain. This CDR3 region has 13 residues. The V gene lost 5 bases and the J gene lost 9 bases, with 15 bases spanning the gap. The germline V gene encodes CDR1 SGHRS and CDR2 YFSETQ. The CDR3 here is CASSRTERGPQHF. The CDR3 DNA follows: TGCGCCAGCAGTAGGACCGAGCGTGGGCCCCAGCATTTT.